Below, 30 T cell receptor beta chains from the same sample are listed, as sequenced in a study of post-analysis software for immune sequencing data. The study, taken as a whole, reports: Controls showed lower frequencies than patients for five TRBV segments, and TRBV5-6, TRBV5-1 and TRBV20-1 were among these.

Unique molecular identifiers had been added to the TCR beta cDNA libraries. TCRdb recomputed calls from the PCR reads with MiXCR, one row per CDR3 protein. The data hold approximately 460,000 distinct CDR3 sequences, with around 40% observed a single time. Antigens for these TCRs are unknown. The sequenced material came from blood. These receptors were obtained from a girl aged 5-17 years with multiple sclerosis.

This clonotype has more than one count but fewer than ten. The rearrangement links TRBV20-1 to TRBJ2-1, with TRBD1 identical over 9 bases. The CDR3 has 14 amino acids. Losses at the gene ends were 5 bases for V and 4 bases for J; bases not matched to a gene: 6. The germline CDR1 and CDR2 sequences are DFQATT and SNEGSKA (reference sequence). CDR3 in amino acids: CSAYRDRVYNEQFF. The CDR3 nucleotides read TGCAGTGCTTACCGGGACAGGGTTTACAATGAGCAGTTCTTC.

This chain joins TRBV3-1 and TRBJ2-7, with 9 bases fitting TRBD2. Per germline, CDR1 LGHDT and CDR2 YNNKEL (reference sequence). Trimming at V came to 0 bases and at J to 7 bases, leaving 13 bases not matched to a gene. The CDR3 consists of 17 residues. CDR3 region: CASSQDFRAGGPEEQYF. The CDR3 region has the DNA TGTGCCAGCAGCCAAGATTTTCGGGCGGGAGGGCCGGAAGAGCAGTACTTC.

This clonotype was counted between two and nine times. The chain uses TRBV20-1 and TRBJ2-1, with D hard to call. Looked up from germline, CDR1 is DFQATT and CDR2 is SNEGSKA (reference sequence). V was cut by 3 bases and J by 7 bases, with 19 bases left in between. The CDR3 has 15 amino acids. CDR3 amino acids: CSARSAALTTNEQFF. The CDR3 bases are TGCAGTGCTAGGTCGGCGGCCCTCACAACAAATGAGCAGTTCTTC.

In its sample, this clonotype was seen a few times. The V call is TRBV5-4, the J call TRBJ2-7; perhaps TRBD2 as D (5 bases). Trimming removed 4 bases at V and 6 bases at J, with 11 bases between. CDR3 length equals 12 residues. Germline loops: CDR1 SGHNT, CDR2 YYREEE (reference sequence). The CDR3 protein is CASSDYPSEQYF. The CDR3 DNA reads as TGTGCCAGCAGCGACTACCCCTCCGAGCAGTACTTC.

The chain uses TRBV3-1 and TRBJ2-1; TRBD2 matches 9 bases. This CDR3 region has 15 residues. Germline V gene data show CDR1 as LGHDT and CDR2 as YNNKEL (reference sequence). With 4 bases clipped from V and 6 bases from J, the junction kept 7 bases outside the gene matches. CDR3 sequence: CASSLSGSVGNEQFF. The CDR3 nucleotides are TGTGCCAGCAGCCTTAGCGGGAGTGTCGGCAATGAGCAGTTCTTC.

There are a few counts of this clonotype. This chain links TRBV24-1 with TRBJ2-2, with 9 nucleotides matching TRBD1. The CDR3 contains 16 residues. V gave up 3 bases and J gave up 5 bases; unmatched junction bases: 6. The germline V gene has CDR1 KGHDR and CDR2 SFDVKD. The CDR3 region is CATSDGDRAGTGELFF. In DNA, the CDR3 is TGTGCCACCAGTGATGGGGACAGGGCAGGGACCGGGGAGCTGTTTTTT.

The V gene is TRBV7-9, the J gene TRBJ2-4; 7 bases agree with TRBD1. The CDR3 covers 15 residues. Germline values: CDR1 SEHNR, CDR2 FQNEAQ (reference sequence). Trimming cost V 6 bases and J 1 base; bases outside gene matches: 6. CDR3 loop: CASRTGQLAKNIQYF. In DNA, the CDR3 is TGTGCCAGCAGGACGGGACAGCTTGCCAAAAACATTCAGTACTTC.

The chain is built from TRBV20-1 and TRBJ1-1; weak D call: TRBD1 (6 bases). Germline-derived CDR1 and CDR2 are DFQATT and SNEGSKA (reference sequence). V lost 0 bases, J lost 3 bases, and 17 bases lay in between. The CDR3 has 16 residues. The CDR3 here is CSARDPQAGAYTEAFF. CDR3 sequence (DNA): TGCAGTGCTAGAGATCCCCAGGCAGGGGCGTACACTGAAGCTTTCTTT.

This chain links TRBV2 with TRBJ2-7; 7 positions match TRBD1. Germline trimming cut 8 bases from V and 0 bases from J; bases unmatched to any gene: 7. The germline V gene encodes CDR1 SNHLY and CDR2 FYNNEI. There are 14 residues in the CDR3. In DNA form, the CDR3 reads TGTGCCAGCGCCCCGGACAGGAGCTCCTACGAGCAGTACTTC. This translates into CASAPDRSSYEQYF.

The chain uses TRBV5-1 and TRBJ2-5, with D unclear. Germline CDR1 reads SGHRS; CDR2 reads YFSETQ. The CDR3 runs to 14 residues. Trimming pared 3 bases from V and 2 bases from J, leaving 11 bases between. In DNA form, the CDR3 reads TGCGCCAGCAGCTCCTTTAGTGAGCAAGAGACCCAGTACTTC. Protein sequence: CASSSFSEQETQYF.

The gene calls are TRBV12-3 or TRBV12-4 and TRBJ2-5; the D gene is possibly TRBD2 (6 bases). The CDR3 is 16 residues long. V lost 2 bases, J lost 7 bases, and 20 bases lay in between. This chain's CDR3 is CASSLRDGGIRMTQYF. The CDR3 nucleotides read TGTGCCAGCAGTTTAAGGGATGGGGGGATCCGGATGACCCAGTACTTC.

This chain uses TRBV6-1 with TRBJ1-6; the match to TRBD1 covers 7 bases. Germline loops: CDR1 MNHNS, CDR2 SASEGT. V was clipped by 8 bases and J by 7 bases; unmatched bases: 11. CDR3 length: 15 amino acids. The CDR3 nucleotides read TGTGCCAGCCGAGAAGGGGACAGACGAAATTCACCCCTCCACTTT. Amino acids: CASREGDRRNSPLHF.

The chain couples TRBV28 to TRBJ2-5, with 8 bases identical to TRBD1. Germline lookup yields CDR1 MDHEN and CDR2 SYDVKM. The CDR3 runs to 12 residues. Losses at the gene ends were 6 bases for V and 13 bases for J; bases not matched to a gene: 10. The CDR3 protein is CASSAPGQGRYF. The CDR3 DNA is TGTGCCAGCAGCGCCCCTGGACAGGGACGGTACTTC. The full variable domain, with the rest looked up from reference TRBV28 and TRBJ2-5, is DVKVTQSSRYLVKRTGEKVFLECVQDMDHENMFWYRQDPGLGLRLIYFSYDVKMKEKGDIPEGYSVSREKKERFSLILESASTNQTSMYLCASSAPGQGRYFGPGTRLLVL.

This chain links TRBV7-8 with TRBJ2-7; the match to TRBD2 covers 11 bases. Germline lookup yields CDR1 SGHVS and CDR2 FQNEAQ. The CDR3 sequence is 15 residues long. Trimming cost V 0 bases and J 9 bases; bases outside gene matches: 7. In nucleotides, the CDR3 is TGTGCCAGCAGCTTAGCGCTAGCGGGAGGTGTAAGGCAGTACTTC. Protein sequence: CASSLALAGGVRQYF.

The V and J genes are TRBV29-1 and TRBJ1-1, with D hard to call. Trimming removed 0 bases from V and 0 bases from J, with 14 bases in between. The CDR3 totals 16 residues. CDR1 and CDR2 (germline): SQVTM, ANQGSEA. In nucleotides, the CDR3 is TGCAGCGTTGAAGATCGGGGAGGGATCATGAACACTGAAGCTTTCTTT. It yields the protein CSVEDRGGIMNTEAFF.

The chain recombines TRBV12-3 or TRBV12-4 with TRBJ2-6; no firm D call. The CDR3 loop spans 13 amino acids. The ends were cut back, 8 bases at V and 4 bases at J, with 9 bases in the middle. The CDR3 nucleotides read TGTGCCAGCGCCCCCTCCGGGGCCAACGTCCTGACTTTC. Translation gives CASAPSGANVLTF.

CDR3 loop: CASSLTGQPTDTQYF. The CDR3 DNA sequence: TGTGCCAGCAGCTTAACCGGACAGCCCACAGATACGCAGTATTTT. This sequence joins TRBV7-9 and TRBJ2-3; possibly TRBD1 for D (6 bases). This CDR3 has 15 amino acids. Germline values: CDR1 SEHNR, CDR2 FQNEAQ (reference sequence). Trimming took 2 bases from V and 2 from J, leaving 11 bases between them.

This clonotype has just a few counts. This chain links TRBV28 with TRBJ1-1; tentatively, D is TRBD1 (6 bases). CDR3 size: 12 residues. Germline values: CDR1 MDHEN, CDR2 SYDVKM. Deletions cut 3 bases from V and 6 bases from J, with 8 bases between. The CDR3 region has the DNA TGTGCCAGCAGTTTCGGGGGGCCTGAAGCTTTCTTT. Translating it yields CASSFGGPEAFF.

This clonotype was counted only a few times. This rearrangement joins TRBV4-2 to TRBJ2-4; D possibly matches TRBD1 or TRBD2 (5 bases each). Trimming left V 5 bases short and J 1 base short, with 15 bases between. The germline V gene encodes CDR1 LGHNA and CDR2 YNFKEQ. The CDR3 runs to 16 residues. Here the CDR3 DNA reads TGTGCCAGCAGCGAATTAGGGGAGCGGGCCAAAAACATTCAGTACTTC. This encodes CASSELGERAKNIQYF.

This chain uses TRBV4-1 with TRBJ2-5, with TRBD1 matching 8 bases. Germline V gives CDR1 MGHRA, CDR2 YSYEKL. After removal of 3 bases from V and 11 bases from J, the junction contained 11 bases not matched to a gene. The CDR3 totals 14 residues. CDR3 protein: CASSHPGQAYVQYF. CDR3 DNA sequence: TGCGCCAGCAGCCACCCGGGACAGGCATACGTGCAGTACTTC.

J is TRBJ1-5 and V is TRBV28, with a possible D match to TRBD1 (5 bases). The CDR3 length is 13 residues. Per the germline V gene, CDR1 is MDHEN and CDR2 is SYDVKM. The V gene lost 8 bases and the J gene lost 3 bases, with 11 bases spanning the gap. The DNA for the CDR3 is TGTGCCAGCGGCACAGGTTACAATCAGCCCCAGCATTTT. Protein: CASGTGYNQPQHF.

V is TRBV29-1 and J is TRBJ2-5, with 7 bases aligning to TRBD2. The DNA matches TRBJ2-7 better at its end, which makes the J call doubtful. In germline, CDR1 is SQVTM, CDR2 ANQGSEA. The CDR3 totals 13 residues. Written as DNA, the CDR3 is TGCAGCGTTGAAGTTGGGGGAGGGTACGAGCAGTACTTC. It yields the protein CSVEVGGGYEQYF.

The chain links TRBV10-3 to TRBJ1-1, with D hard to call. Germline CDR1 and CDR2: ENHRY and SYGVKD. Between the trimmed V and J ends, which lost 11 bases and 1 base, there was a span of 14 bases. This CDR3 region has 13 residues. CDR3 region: CASKGPSNTEAFF. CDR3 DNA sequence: TGTGCCTCAAAGGGTCCATCGAACACTGAAGCTTTCTTT.

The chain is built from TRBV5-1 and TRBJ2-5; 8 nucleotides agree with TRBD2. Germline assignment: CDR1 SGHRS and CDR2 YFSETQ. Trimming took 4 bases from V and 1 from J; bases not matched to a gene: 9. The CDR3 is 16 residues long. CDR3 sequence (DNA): TGCGCCAGCAGCCGTCGGACTAGCAGGACCCAAGAGACCCAGTACTTC. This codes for CASSRRTSRTQETQYF.

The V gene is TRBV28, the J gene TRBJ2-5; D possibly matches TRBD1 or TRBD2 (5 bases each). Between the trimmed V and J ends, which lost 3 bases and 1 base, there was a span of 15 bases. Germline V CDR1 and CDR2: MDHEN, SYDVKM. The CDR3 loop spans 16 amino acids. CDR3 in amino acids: CASSFLGTRGQETQYF. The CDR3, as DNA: TGTGCCAGCAGTTTCCTTGGGACCCGAGGCCAAGAGACCCAGTACTTC.

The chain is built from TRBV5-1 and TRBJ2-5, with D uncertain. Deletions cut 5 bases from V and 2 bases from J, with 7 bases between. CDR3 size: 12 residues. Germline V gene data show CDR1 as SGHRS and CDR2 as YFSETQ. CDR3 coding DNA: TGCGCCAGCAGTGTAGATCAAGAGACCCAGTACTTC. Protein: CASSVDQETQYF.

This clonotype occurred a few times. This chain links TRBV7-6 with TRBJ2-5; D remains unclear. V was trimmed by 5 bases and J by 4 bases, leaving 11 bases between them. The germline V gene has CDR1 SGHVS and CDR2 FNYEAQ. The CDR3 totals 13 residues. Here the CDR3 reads CASSGGVTETQYF. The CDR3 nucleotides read TGTGCCAGCAGCGGCGGAGTCACAGAGACCCAGTACTTC.

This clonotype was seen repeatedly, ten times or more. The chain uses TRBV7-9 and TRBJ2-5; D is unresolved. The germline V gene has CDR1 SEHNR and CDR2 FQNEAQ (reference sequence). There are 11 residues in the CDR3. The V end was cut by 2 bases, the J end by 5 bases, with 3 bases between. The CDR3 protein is CASSLSETQYF. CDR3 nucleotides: TGTGCCAGCAGCTTATCCGAGACCCAGTACTTC.

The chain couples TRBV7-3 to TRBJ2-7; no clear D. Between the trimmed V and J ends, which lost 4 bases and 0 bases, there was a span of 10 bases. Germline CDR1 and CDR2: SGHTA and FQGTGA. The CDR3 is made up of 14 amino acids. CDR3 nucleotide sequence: TGTGCCAGCAGCTACGGCTCGGGCTCCTACGAGCAGTACTTC. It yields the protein CASSYGSGSYEQYF.

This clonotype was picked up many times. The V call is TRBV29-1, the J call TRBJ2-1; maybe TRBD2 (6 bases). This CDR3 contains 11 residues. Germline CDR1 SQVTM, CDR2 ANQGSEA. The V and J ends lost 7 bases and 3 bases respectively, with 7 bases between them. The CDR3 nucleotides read TGCAGCGGGACTAACTACAATGAGCAGTTCTTC. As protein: CSGTNYNEQFF.